These 19 T cell receptor beta chains were sequenced from one sample in a study of blood T cells in healthy people across ages. A sample-barcoded 5' primer and a J-beta primer mix were used in a second PCR of about 7 to 11 cycles. A single record per CDR3 protein comes from TCRdb applying MiXCR to the 5' RACE reads. The sample carries 900,000 to 950,000 distinct CDR3 sequences, 25% to 35% recorded once. This sample was shared with a second study, whose subject was T cells of mothers and their children.

The sequenced sample consisted of blood. These receptors originate from a woman aged 40 to 50 in good health.

Ten or more counts support this clonotype. The genes are TRBV7-9 and TRBJ1-2; no reliable D call. Trimming shortened V by 5 bases and J by 3 bases, and 10 bases separated the two germline ends. Germline CDR1 reads SEHNR; CDR2 reads FQNEAQ (reference sequence). This CDR3 is built from 13 residues. The CDR3 is CASSPDVYYGYTF. CDR3 bases: TGTGCCAGCAGCCCGGACGTGTACTATGGCTACACCTTC.

V usage is TRBV20-1 and J usage is TRBJ1-2; the match to TRBD1 covers 9 bases. CDR3 length: 12 amino acids. CDR1 and CDR2 (germline): DFQATT, SNEGSKA (reference sequence). With 6 bases clipped from V and 7 bases from J, the junction kept 6 bases outside the gene matches. CDR3 residues: CSAPTGGSGYTF. CDR3 nucleotides: TGCAGTGCGCCAACAGGGGGCTCTGGCTACACCTTC.

There are a few counts of this clonotype. CDR3 loop: CASSLDRPVRGETQYF. The CDR3, as DNA: TGTGCCAGCAGCTTAGATCGCCCTGTAAGAGGGGAGACCCAGTACTTC. The rearrangement links TRBV7-2 to TRBJ2-5; tentatively, D is TRBD2 (5 bases). Germline CDR1 SGHTA, CDR2 FQGNSA. This CDR3 spans 16 amino acids. Trimming took off 1 base at V and 5 bases at J, with 17 bases between the two ends.

CDR3 nucleotides: TGTGCCAGCAAAGAGGCGAGGAAGAACACCGGGGAGCTGTTTTTT. Translation: CASKEARKNTGELFF. This chain links TRBV2 with TRBJ2-2; D call uncertain. From germline, CDR1 is SNHLY and CDR2 FYNNEI. The V gene lost 7 bases and the J gene lost 1 base, with 13 bases spanning the gap. CDR3 size: 15 residues.

The chain carries TRBV3-1 and TRBJ2-5; TRBD1 aligns across 9 bases. Matching the DNA end better, TRBJ2-7 makes the J call doubtful. CDR3 length: 15 residues. CDR1 is LGHDT, CDR2 YNNKEL, per germline (reference sequence). The CDR3 spells CASSRLGQGYYEQYF. In DNA form, the CDR3 reads TGTGCCAGCAGCCGCTTGGGACAGGGATACTACGAGCAGTACTTC.

The rearrangement joins TRBV20-1 to TRBJ2-1; D may be TRBD1 (6 bases). V lost 0 bases to trimming and J lost 4 bases, with 13 bases between them. The germline V gene has CDR1 DFQATT and CDR2 SNEGSKA (reference sequence). The CDR3 loop spans 15 amino acids. The CDR3 nucleotides are TGCAGTGCTAGAGATCTCCGGACAGCTTACAATGAGCAGTTCTTC. Protein: CSARDLRTAYNEQFF.

As DNA, the CDR3 is TGCAGCGTAGACACCGGACTAGGATCCGAGCAGTACTTC. As protein: CSVDTGLGSEQYF. This sequence joins TRBV29-1 and TRBJ2-7; 7 bases map to TRBD2. This CDR3 is built from 13 residues. V was clipped by 6 bases and J by 6 bases; unmatched bases: 11. Germline V gene lookup returns CDR1 SQVTM and CDR2 ANQGSEA.

Many counts were recorded for this clonotype. The chain carries TRBV20-1 and TRBJ2-7, with 10 bases that match TRBD2. V lost 3 bases and J lost 3; bases outside the gene matches: 5. The CDR3 runs to 14 residues. Germline V gene lookup returns CDR1 DFQATT and CDR2 SNEGSKA (reference sequence). For the CDR3, the DNA is TGCAGTGCTAGCGGACTAGCGGCGGACTACGAGCAGTACTTC. This sequence encodes CSASGLAADYEQYF.

On this clonotype: One end of the junction varies from germline; a read error may be responsible. The rearrangement links TRBV7-6 to TRBJ1-1; 7 bases agree with TRBD1. Germline values: CDR1 SGHVS, CDR2 FNYEAQ. This CDR3 region has 17 residues. CDR3 sequence reads: CASSSLRRGPGGTEAFF. In DNA, the CDR3 is TGTGCCAGTAGCTCCTTGAGGAGGGGGCCAGGAGGGACTGAAGCTTTCTTT.

This clonotype was counted only a few times. The chain recombines TRBV6-2 or TRBV6-3 with TRBJ2-3; 12 bases agree with TRBD2. Germline V lookup: CDR1 MNHEY, CDR2 SVGEGT. The CDR3 length is 18 residues. V was clipped by 3 bases and J by 3 bases; unmatched bases: 10. CDR3 protein: CASSYLDLAGGRTDTQYF. The DNA of the CDR3 is TGTGCCAGCAGTTATTTGGACCTAGCGGGGGGGCGTACAGATACGCAGTATTTT.

With respect to this clonotype: Sequence at one end of the junction differs from germline and may be a read error. V usage is TRBV7-6 and J usage is TRBJ1-2; 7 bases line up with TRBD1. CDR3 size: 16 residues. Germline loops: CDR1 SGHVS, CDR2 FNYEAQ. DNA of the CDR3: TGCGTCAGCAGCTTAGTGGTAGCGGGACAGTACTATGGCTACACCTTC. Its protein product is CVSSLVVAGQYYGYTF.

This clonotype was detected a few times. The chain joins TRBV3-1 to TRBJ1-2; D not resolved. Trimming took off 1 base at V and 8 bases at J, with 11 bases between the two ends. Germline loops: CDR1 LGHDT, CDR2 YNNKEL (reference sequence). CDR3 length equals 13 residues. The CDR3, as DNA: TGTGCCAGCAGCCAAGGGGAACCATCAGGCTACACCTTC. This gives the protein CASSQGEPSGYTF.

This clonotype was seen repeatedly, ten times or more. The chain joins TRBV5-1 to TRBJ1-6, with TRBD1 as a possible D gene (5 bases). Trimming pared 3 bases from V and 7 bases from J, leaving 26 bases between. This CDR3 has 19 residues. CDR1 SGHRS and CDR2 YFSETQ come from the germline V gene. CDR3 bases: TGCGCCAGCAGCTCATCCGCCACCTCGGTTAGGGGCGTAAATTCACCCCTCCACTTT. Translated: CASSSSATSVRGVNSPLHF.

The V gene is TRBV7-8, the J gene TRBJ2-7, with D tentatively TRBD1 (6 bases). Germline CDR1 reads SGHVS; CDR2 reads FQNEAQ. The germline V and J ends were trimmed by 5 bases and 7 bases, with 24 bases remaining between them. This CDR3 is built from 16 residues. In DNA, the CDR3 is TGTGCCAGCAGCCTAACTTCAGGGGCCTCCTACAATGAGCAGTACTTC. Translation: CASSLTSGASYNEQYF.

This chain connects TRBV12-3 or TRBV12-4 to TRBJ1-5, with D perhaps matching TRBD1 (5 bases). Trimming left V 7 bases short and J 9 bases short, with 16 bases between. This CDR3 region has 13 residues. The CDR3 spells CASNPRRDAPQHF. Here the CDR3 DNA reads TGTGCCAGCAACCCCAGGAGGGACGCGCCCCAGCATTTT.

With regard to this clonotype: A much bigger clone sits one base away, suggesting this may be a read error. The gene calls are TRBV10-3 and TRBJ2-1; 8 nucleotides line up with TRBD1. This CDR3 is 15 amino acids long. Looked up from germline, CDR1 is ENHRY and CDR2 is SYGVKD. Trimming at V came to 2 bases and at J to 7 bases, leaving 7 bases not matched to a gene. Written as DNA, the CDR3 is TGTGCCATCAGTGAGCCGGGACAGGATCGGAATGAGCAGTTCTTC. It is translated as CAISEPGQDRNEQFF.

This clonotype was counted many times. As DNA, the CDR3 is TGTGCCAGCAGCCAAGTATGGAGCGGGGGCGTGAACACCGGGGAGCTGTTTTTT. Protein: CASSQVWSGGVNTGELFF. The chain joins TRBV3-1 to TRBJ2-2; 8 nucleotides align to TRBD2. Looked up from germline, CDR1 is LGHDT and CDR2 is YNNKEL (reference sequence). This CDR3 contains 18 residues. Unmatched junction bases numbered 8, after V lost 1 base and J lost 1 base.

The chain links TRBV6-2 or TRBV6-3 to TRBJ2-5, with D perhaps matching TRBD1 (6 bases). V was clipped by 2 bases and J by 11 bases, with 21 bases between them. CDR1 and CDR2 (germline): MNHEY, SVGEGT. This CDR3 region has 15 residues. In DNA, the CDR3 is TGTGCCAGCAGTTACAATCTCAGGGGCGACTATGAGCAGTACTTC. Translated: CASSYNLRGDYEQYF.

This clonotype was found many times. The rearrangement uses TRBV28 and TRBJ2-1; 7 nucleotides align to TRBD1. V was clipped by 8 bases and J by 1 base; unmatched bases: 8. Germline CDR1 MDHEN, CDR2 SYDVKM. CDR3 length: 15 residues. The CDR3 DNA follows: TGTGCCAGCTGGACAGGTATCTCGTCCTACAATGAGCAGTTCTTC. Amino acid sequence: CASWTGISSYNEQFF.